This entry concerns a single TCR beta chain. The source of the sample is a study of blood T cell repertoires in COVID-19. This CDR3 is built from 18 residues. The V and J ends lost 4 bases and 1 base, in that order; junction bases with no gene match: 10. Germline values: CDR1 SGDLS, CDR2 YYNGEE. Source study methods: Nucleated cell counts were estimated from reference gene primer amplification. TCRdb's copy holds only in-frame clones and misses some; the assay was immunoSEQ multiplex PCR. The V and J calls and clone size are taken from that table; D and trimming were inferred from the DNA. The sample holds a few hundred thousand clones, 75% to 90% seen once.

The rearrangement links TRBV9 to TRBJ2-2, with 10 bases identical to TRBD1. The sample comprised peripheral blood. The sequence was obtained from a woman aged 45-65 years with COVID-19, enrolled during active disease. In DNA, the CDR3 is TGTGCCAGCAGCTCCCTCAGGACAGGGGGGATGAACACCGGGGAGCTGTTTTTT. This encodes CASSSLRTGGMNTGELFF.